This TCR beta chain comes out of a study of T cell repertoires in cytomegalovirus infection. Germline V gene data show CDR1 as LNHNV and CDR2 as YYDKDF (reference sequence). The V gene end was trimmed by 0 bases and the J gene end by 2 bases; junction bases not matched to a gene: 5. CDR3 size: 16 residues. Study-wide findings and caveats: The cumulative frequency of public TCR beta families identified carriers of CMV plus the relevant HLA. HLA-C-restricted TCR beta clonotypes specific for CMV led the ex vivo response.

This clonotype was counted between two and nine times. Its antigen is not identified. Each CDR3 protein is one row after TCRdb ran MiXCR on the reads. The sample carries more than 500,000 distinct CDR3 sequences, approximately 15% recorded once. The clonotype comes from a human donor in good health (CMV status not recorded). Some clones in this sample may be carry-over from other donors' samples. Sequenced: CD8+ T cells from PBMCs. This chain links TRBV15 with TRBJ2-3, with 7 bases that match TRBD2. This chain's CDR3 is CATSRDPGGSTDTQYF. CDR3 bases: TGTGCCACCAGCAGAGACCCCGGGGGGTCCACAGATACGCAGTATTTT.